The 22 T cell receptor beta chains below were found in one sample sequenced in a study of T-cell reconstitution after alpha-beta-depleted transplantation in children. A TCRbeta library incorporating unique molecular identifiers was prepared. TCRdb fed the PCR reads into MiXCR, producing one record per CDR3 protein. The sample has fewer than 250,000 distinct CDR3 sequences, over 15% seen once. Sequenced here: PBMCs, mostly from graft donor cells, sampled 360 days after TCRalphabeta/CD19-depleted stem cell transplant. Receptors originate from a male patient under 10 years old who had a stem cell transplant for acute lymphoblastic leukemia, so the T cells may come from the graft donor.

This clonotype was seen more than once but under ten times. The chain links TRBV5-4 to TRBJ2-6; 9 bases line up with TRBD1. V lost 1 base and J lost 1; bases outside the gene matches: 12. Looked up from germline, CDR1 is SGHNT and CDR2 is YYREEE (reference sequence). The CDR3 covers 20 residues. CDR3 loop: CASSLMVRGQGTSGANVLTF. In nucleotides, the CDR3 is TGTGCCAGCAGCTTGATGGTCCGAGGACAGGGGACATCTGGGGCCAACGTCCTGACTTTC.

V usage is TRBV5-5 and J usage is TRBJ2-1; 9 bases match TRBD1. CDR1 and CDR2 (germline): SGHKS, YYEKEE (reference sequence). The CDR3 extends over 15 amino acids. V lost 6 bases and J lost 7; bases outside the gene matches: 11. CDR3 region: CASNPTGGAFNEQFF. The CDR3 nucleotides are TGTGCCAGCAACCCCACAGGGGGCGCATTTAATGAGCAGTTCTTC.

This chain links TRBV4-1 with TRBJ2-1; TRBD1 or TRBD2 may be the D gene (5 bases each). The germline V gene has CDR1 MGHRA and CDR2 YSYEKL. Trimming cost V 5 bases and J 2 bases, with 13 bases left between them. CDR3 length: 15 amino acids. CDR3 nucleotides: TGCGCCAGCAGCGAGGGACCGGAACCCTACAATGAGCAGTTCTTC. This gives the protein CASSEGPEPYNEQFF.

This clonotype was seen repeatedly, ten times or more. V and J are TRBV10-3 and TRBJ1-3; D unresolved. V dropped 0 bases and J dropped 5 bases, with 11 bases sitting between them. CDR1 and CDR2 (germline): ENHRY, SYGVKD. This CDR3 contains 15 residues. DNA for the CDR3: TGTGCCATCAGTGAGTCCCAACCAATCCGAAACACCATATATTTT. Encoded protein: CAISESQPIRNTIYF.

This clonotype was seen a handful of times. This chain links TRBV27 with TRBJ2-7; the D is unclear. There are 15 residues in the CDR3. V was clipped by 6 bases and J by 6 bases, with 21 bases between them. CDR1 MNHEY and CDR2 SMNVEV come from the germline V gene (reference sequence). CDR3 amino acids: CASSLQETPLIEQYF. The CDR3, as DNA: TGTGCCAGCAGCCTCCAGGAAACCCCCCTCATCGAGCAGTACTTC.

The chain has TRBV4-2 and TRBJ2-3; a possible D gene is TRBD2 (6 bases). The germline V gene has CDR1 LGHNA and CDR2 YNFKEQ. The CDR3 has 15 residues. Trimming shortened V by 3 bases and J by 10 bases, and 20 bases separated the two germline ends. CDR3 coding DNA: TGTGCCAGCAGCCAGGAGCCGGGGGTCCCCCTTTCGCAGTATTTT. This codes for CASSQEPGVPLSQYF.

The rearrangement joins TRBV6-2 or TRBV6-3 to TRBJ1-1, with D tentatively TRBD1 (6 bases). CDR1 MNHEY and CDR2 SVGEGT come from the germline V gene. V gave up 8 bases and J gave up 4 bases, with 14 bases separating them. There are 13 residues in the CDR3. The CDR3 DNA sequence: TGTGCCAGCTCCCCCAGGGGTAGCACTGAAGCTTTCTTT. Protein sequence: CASSPRGSTEAFF.

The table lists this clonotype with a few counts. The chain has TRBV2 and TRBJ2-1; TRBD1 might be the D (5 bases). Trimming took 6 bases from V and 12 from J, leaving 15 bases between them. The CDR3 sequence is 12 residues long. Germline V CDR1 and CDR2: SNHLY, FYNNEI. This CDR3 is CASRQDPTGQFF. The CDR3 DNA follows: TGTGCCAGCAGACAGGACCCGACGGGGCAGTTCTTC.

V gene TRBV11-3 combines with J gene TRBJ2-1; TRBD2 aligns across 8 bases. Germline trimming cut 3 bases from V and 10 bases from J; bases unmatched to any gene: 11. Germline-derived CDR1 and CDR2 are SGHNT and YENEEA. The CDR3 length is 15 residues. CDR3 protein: CASSLGTRGEGEQFF. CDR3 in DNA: TGTGCCAGCAGCTTGGGGACTAGGGGGGAGGGGGAGCAGTTCTTC.

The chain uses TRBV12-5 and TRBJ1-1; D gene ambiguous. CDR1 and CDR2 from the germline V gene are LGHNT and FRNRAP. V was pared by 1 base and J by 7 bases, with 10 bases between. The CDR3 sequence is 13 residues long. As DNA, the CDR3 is TGTGCTAGTGGTTTGGCCGAAGGGTTTGAAGCTTTCTTT. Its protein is CASGLAEGFEAFF.

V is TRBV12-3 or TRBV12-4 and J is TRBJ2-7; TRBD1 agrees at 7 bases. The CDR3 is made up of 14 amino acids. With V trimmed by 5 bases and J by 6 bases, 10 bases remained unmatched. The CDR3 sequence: CASSLSPDRSEQYF. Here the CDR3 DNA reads TGTGCCAGCAGTCTAAGCCCGGACAGGAGCGAGCAGTACTTC.

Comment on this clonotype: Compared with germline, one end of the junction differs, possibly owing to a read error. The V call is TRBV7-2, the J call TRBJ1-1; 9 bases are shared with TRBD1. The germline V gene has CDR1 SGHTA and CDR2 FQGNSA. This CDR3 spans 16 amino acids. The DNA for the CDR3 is TGTGGCAGCAGTTCCCGGGACAGGGCCAAAGTCACTGAAGCTTTCTTT. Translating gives CGSSSRDRAKVTEAFF.

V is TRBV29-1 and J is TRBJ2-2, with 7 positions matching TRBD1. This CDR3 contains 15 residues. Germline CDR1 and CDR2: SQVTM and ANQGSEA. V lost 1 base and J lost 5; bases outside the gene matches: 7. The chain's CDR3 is CSVEGKGARTGELFF. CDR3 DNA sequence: TGCAGCGTTGAAGGAAAGGGGGCAAGAACCGGGGAGCTGTTTTTT.

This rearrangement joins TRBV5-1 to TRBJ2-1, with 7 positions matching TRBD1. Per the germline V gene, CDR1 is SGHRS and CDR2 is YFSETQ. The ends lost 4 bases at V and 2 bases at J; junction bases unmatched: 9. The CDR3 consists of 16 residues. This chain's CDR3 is CASSQPRQGPYNEQFF. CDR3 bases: TGCGCCAGCAGCCAACCCCGACAGGGTCCCTACAATGAGCAGTTCTTC.

The CDR3 bases are TGTGCCAGCAGCCGGGACGCTTATGGCTACACCTTC. It translates to CASSRDAYGYTF. The V gene is TRBV11-2, the J gene TRBJ1-2; a possible D gene is TRBD1 (5 bases). Germline CDR1 SGHAT, CDR2 FQNNGV. The CDR3 length is 12 residues. Trimming cost V 5 bases and J 5 bases, with 9 bases left between them.

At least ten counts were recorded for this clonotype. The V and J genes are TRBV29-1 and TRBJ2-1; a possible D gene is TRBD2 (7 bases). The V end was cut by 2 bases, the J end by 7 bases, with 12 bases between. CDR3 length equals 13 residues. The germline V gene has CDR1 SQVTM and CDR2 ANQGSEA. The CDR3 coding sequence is TGCAGCGTTGAAAACGGGGGGCCAAATGAGCAGTTCTTC. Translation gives CSVENGGPNEQFF.

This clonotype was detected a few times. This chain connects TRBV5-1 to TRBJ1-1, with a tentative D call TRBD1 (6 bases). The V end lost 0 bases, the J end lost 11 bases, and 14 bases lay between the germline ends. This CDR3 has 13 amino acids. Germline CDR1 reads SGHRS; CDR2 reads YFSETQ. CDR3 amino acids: CASSLDSPRGAFF. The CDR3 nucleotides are TGCGCCAGCAGCTTGGACAGCCCGAGGGGGGCTTTCTTT.

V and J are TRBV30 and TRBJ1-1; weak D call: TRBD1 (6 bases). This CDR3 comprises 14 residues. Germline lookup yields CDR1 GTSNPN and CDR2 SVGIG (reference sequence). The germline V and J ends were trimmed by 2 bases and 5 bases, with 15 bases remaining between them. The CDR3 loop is CAWSIQGPGTEAFF. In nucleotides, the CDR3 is TGTGCCTGGAGTATACAGGGTCCGGGTACTGAAGCTTTCTTT.

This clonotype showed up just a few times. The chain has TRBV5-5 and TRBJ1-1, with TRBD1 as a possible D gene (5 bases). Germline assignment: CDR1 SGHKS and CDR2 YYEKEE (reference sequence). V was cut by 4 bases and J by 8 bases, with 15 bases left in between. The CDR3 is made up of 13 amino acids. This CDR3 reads CASSPAFGGEAFF. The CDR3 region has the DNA TGTGCCAGCAGCCCGGCTTTCGGGGGGGAAGCTTTCTTT.

The CDR3 nucleotides are TGTGCCATCTCACGGAGGATCGAGGGTGAAAAACTGTTTTTT. The encoded protein is CAISRRIEGEKLFF. This chain joins TRBV5-4 and TRBJ1-4; D not certain. The germline V gene has CDR1 SGHNT and CDR2 YYREEE (reference sequence). Trimming cost V 9 bases and J 7 bases, with 19 bases left between them. This CDR3 is built from 14 residues.

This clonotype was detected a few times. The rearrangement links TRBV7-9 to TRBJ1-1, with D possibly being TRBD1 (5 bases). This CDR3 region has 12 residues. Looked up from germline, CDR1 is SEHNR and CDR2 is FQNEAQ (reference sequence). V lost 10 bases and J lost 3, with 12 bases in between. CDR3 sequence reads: CATRGGDTEAFF. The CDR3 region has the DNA TGTGCCACCCGGGGAGGGGACACTGAAGCTTTCTTT.

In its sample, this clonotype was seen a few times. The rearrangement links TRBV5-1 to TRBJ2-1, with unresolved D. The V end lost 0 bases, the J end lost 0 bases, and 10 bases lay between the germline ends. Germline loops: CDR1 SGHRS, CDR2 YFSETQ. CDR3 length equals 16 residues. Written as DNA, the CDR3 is TGCGCCAGCAGCTTGGTCCAGGTTAGCTCCTACAATGAGCAGTTCTTC. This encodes CASSLVQVSSYNEQFF.